This TCR beta chain was documented in a study of cytomegalovirus exposure and HLA in healthy donors. Whole-study findings and limits: Later genetic work tied a missense DCLRE1C variant to beta-chain V and J trimming.

The CDR3 length is 16 residues. Germline assignment: CDR1 KGHSH and CDR2 LQKENI. The V gene end was trimmed by 2 bases and the J gene end by 4 bases; junction bases not matched to a gene: 9. The PCR was carried out with 60 Vbeta primers and 13 Jbeta primers. The authors' processing: It was a later analysis that counted around 85 million unique TCR beta chains, of which some 9.9 million were shared. Some clones are missing from TCRdb's copy, which holds only in-frame ones; the method was immunoSEQ multiplex PCR. V, J and clone size are taken as reported in that table, and D and trimming were inferred from the DNA itself. The sample lists about 220,000 clones, 65% to 85% seen once, with 0.71% in the top ten. With respect to this clone: Its antigen is currently unknown.

The TCR comes from a boy aged 2 to 9 in good health and CMV-seronegative. V and J are TRBV18 and TRBJ2-7; 9 bases are shared with TRBD2. The sample taken for sequencing was PBMCs. The CDR3: CASSPVKGTSFYEQYF. The CDR3 bases are TGTGCCAGCTCACCAGTCAAAGGGACTAGCTTTTACGAGCAGTACTTC.